This entry concerns a single TCR beta chain. Its antigen is unidentified. A much larger clone is a single base away; this may be a read error. CDR3 length: 16 residues. Trimming removed 8 bases at V and 5 bases at J, with 25 bases between. Germline CDR1 reads SNHLY; CDR2 reads FYNNEI. Combining iRepertoire HTBI primers with Arm-PCR of CDR3 regions, the authors built TCR beta libraries. TCRdb reanalysed the multiplex PCR reads using MiXCR and keeps one entry per CDR3 protein. The table includes about 660,000 distinct CDR3 sequences, 25% to 35% detected once. The record originates from a study of regulatory T cells in long-lasting Graves disease. Stated time point: persistent/refractory GD, antithyroid drugs over 5 years with positive TRAb. From PBMCs, RNA was extracted and then used to make the TCR library. Broader study findings: Having only a small sample size may have limited accuracy.

The material sequenced was peripheral blood mononuclear cells (PBMCs), taken when the disease was refractory, from a patient treated with antithyroid drugs. The chain carries TRBV2 and TRBJ2-7; D possibly corresponds to TRBD2 (5 bases). This sequence originates from a female donor with Graves disease. The CDR3 nucleotides read TGTGCCAGCGGCGACCCGATTTTCTCGGACGGGGACGAGCAGTACTTC. Translating it yields CASGDPIFSDGDEQYF. Full variable domain (missing parts from reference TRBV2 and TRBJ2-7): EPEVTQTPSHQVTQMGQEVILRCVPISNHLYFYWYRQILGQKVEFLVSFYNNEISEKSEIFDDQFSVERPDGSNFTLKIRSTKLEDSAMYFCASGDPIFSDGDEQYFGPGTRLTVT.